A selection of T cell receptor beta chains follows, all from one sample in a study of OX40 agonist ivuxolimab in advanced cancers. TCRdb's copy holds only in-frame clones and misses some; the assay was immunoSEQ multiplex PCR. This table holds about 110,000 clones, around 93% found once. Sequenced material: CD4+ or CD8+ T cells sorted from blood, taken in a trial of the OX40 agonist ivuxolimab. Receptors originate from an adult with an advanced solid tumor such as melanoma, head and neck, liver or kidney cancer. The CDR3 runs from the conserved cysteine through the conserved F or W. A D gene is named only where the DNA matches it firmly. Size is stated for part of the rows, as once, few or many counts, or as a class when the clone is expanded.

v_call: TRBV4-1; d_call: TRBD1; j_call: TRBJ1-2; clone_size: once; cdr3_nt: TGCGCCAGCAGCCAAGTTTATTCGGGACAGGCCGGTGGCTACACCTTC; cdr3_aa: CASSQVYSGQAGGYTF
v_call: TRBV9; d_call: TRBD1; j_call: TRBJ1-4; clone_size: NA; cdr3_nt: TGTGCCAGCAGCGCGGGACAGGGAAATGAAAAACTGTTTTTT; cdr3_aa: CASSAGQGNEKLFF
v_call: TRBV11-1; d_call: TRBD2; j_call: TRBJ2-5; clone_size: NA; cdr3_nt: TGTGCCAGCAGCTTAGGGCTAGCGGGGGGAAAAGAGACCCAGTACTTC; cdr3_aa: CASSLGLAGGKETQYF
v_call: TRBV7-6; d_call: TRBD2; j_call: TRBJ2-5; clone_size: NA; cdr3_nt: TGTGCCAGCACCCGAGGGGCTAGCGGGGGAGGCGAGACCCAGTACTTC; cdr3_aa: CASTRGASGGGETQYF
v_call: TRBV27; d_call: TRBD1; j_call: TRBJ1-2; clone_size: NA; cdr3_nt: TGTGCCAGCAGGAGGACAGGGGGCTATGGCTACACCTTC; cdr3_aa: CASRRTGGYGYTF
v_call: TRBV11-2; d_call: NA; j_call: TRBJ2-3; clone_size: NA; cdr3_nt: TGTGCCAGCAGCCAAGTCACAGATACGCAGTATTTT; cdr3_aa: CASSQVTDTQYF
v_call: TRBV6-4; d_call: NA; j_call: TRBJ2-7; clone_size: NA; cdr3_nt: TGTGCCAGCAGTGATCCAGTATTTTACTTC; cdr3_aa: CASSDPVFYF
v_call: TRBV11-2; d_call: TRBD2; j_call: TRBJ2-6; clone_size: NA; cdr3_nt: TGTGCCAGCAGCACTGGGACTACTGGGGCCAACGTCCTGACTTTC; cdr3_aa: CASSTGTTGANVLTF
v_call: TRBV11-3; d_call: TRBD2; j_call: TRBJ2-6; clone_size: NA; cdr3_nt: TGTGCCAGCAGGGCGGCCGGGACTAGTTCTGGGGCCAACGTCCTGACTTTC; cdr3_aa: CASRAAGTSSGANVLTF
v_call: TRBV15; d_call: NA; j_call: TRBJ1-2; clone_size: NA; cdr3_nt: TGTGCCACCAGCAGAGTCCGGGATAGTAACTATGGCTACACCTTC; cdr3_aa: CATSRVRDSNYGYTF
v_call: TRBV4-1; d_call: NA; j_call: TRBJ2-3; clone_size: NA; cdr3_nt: TGCGCCAGCAGCCAGGGATCTAAAGTGGCAGATACGCAGTATTTT; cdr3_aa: CASSQGSKVADTQYF
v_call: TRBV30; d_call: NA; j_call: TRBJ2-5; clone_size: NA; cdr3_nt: TGTGCCTGGAGTGTCATGGAGCCCCAGTACTTC; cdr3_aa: CAWSVMEPQYF
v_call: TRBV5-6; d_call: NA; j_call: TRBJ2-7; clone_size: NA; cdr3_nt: TGTGCCAGCAGCTTTACAGGGTCTAACTACGAGCAGTACTTC; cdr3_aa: CASSFTGSNYEQYF
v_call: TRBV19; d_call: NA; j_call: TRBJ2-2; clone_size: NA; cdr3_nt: TGTGCCAGTAGTACCTCGAATTGGGAAAACACCGGGGAGCTGTTTTTT; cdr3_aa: CASSTSNWENTGELFF
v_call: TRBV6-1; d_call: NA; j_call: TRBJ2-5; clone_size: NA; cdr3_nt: TGTGCCAGCAGTAACGGAGGGGGCGAAGAGACCCAGTACTTC; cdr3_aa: CASSNGGGEETQYF
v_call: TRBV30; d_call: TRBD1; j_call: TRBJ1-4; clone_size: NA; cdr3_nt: TGTGCCTGGAACAGGGGGGGAAATGAAAAACTGTTTTTT; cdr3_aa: CAWNRGGNEKLFF
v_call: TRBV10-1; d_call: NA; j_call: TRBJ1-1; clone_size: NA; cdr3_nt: TGCGCCAGCAGTGAGGGGGGAACTGAAGCTTTCTTT; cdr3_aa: CASSEGGTEAFF
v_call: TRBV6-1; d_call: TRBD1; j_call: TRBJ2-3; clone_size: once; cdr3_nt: TGTGCCAGCAGTCCCGGGACAGGGATCACAGATACGCAGTATTTT; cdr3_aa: CASSPGTGITDTQYF
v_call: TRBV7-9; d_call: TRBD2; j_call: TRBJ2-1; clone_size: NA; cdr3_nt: TGTGCCAGCAGCTTAGTGGGGACTAGCAATGAGCAGTTCTTC; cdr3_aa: CASSLVGTSNEQFF
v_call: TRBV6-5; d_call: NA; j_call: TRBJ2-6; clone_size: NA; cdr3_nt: TGTGCCAGCAGTAGTGGCGGGACCGGGGCCAACGTCCTGACTTTC; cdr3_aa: CASSSGGTGANVLTF
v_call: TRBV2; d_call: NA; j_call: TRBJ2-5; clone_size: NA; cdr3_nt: TGTGCCAGCAGTGAAAGGGGCAGGGGTGGGGAAAAGTACCAAGAGACCCAGTACTTC; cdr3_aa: CASSERGRGGEKYQETQYF
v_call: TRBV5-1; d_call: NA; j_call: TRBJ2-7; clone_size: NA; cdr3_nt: TGCGCCACCCCGGACAGAACCTACGAGCAGTACTTC; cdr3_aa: CATPDRTYEQYF
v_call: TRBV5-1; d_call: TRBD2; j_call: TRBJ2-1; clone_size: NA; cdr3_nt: TGCGCCAGCAGCCCGACGACTCGGAGCGGGGGGGCAGGTGAGCAGTTCTTC; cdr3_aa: CASSPTTRSGGAGEQFF
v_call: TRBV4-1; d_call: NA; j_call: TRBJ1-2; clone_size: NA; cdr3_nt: TGCGCCAGCAGCCAAGATCCCCACAGGGTCGGGGGCTACACCTTC; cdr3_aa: CASSQDPHRVGGYTF
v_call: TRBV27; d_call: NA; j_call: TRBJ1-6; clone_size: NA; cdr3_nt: TGTGCCAGCCGAGGTACAGGGCGTAATTCACCCCTCCACTTT; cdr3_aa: CASRGTGRNSPLHF
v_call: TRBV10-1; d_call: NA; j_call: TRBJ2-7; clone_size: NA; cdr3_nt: TGCGCCAGCAGTGATAGACGGACCTCCTACGAGCAGTACTTC; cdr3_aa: CASSDRRTSYEQYF